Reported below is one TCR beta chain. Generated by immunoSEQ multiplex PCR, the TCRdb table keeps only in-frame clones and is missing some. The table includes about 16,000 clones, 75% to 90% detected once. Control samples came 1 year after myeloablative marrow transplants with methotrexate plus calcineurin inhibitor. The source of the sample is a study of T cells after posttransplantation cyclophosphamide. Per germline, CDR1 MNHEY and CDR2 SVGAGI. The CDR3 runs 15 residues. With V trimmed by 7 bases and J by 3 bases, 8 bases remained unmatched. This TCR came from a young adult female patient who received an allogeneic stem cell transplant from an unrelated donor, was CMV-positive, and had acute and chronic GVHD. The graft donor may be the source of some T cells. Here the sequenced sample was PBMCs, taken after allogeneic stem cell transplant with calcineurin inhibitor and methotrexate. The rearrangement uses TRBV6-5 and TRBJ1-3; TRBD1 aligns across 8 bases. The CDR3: CASIHRDRSGNTIYF. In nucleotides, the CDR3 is TGTGCCAGCATTCACCGGGACAGGAGTGGAAACACCATATATTTT.